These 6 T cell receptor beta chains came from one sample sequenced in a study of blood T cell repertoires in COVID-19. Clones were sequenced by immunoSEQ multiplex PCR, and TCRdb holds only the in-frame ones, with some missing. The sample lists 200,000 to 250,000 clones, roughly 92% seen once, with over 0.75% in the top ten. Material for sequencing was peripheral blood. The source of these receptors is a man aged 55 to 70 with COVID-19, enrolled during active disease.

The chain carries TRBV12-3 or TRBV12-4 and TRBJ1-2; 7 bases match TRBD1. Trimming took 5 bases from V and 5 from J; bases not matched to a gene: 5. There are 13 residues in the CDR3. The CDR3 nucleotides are TGTGCCAGCAGTCAATTACAGGGGTATGGCTACACCTTC. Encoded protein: CASSQLQGYGYTF.

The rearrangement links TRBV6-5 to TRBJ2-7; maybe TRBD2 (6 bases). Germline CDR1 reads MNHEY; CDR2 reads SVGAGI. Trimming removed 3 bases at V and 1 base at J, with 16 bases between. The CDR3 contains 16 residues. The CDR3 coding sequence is TGTGCCAGCAGTTATGGATGGGCCGGGACTTCCTACGAGCAGTACTTC. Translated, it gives CASSYGWAGTSYEQYF.

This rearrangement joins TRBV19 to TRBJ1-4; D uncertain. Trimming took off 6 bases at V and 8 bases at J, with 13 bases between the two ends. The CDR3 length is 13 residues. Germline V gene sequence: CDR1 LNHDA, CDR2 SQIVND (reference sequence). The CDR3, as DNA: TGTGCCAGTAGCAACAACCGCAGGGAAAAACTGTTTTTT. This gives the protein CASSNNRREKLFF. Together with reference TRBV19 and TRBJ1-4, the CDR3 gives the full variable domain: DGGITQSPKYLFRKEGQNVTLSCEQNLNHDAMYWYRQDPGQGLRLIYYSQIVNDFQKGDIAEGYSVSREKKESFPLTVTSAQKNPTAFYLCASSNNRREKLFFGSGTQLSVL.

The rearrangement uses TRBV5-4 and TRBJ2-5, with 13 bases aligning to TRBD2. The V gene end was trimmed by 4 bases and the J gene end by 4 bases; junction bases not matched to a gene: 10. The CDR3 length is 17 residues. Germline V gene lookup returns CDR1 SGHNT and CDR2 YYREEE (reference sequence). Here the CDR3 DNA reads TGTGCCAGCAGCCCAGGGACTAGCGGGGAGGTGGGAGAGACCCAGTACTTC. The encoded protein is CASSPGTSGEVGETQYF.

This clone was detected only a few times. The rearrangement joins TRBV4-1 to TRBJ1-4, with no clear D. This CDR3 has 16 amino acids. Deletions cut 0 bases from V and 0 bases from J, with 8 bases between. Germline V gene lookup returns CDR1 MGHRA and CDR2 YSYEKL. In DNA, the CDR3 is TGCGCCAGCAGCCAAGATTTTAGTGCAACTAATGAAAAACTGTTTTTT. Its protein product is CASSQDFSATNEKLFF.

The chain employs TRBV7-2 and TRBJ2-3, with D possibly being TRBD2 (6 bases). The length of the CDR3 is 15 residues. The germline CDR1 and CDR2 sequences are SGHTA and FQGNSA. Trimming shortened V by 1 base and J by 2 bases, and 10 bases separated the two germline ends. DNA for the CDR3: TGTGCCAGCAGCTTAGGGGGGACTCACACAGATACGCAGTATTTT. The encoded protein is CASSLGGTHTDTQYF. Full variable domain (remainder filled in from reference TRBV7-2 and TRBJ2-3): GAGVSQSPSNKVTEKGKDVELRCDPISGHTALYWYRQSLGQGLEFLIYFQGNSAPDKSGLPSDRFSAERTGGSVSTLTIQRTQQEDSAVYLCASSLGGTHTDTQYFGPGTRLTVL.